The 10 T cell receptor beta chains below were found in one sample sequenced in a study of blood T cell repertoires in COVID-19. The assay was immunoSEQ multiplex PCR, and TCRdb's table has in-frame clones only and misses some. The profile covers approximately 360,000 clones, with around 91% appearing a single time and about 6.8% taken by the ten largest. The sequenced sample consisted of peripheral blood. These receptors came from a man aged 18 to 30 with active or convalescent COVID-19.

This rearrangement joins TRBV5-1 to TRBJ2-3; 8 nucleotides line up with TRBD1. With V trimmed by 0 bases and J by 0 bases, 9 bases remained unmatched. Germline V CDR1 and CDR2: SGHRS, YFSETQ. The CDR3 has 18 residues. The CDR3 DNA follows: TGCGCCAGCAGCTTGGGTAACTGGGACAGGCAGAGCACAGATACGCAGTATTTT. Its translation: CASSLGNWDRQSTDTQYF.

This clone was found a few times. The V call is TRBV4-2, the J call TRBJ1-5; D perhaps matches TRBD1 (5 bases). Between the trimmed V and J ends, which lost 1 base and 3 bases, there was a span of 16 bases. The CDR3 runs to 17 residues. In germline, CDR1 is LGHNA, CDR2 YNFKEQ. In DNA, the CDR3 is TGTGCCAGCAGCCAAGGGGGGGACCAGCGCTCCAATCAGCCCCAGCATTTT. This sequence encodes CASSQGGDQRSNQPQHF.

The chain recombines TRBV5-1 with TRBJ2-5, with TRBD1 as a possible D gene (6 bases). Deletions cut 2 bases from V and 5 bases from J, with 7 bases between. CDR1 SGHRS and CDR2 YFSETQ come from the germline V gene. The CDR3 is made up of 12 amino acids. CDR3 coding DNA: TGCGCCAGCAGCTTCACAGGGGAGACCCAGTACTTC. Its protein product is CASSFTGETQYF.

This chain joins TRBV3-1 (or the pseudogene TRBV3-2) and TRBJ2-7; 11 positions agree with TRBD2. The CDR3 loop spans 16 amino acids. Germline lookup yields CDR1 LGHDT and CDR2 YNNKEL (reference sequence). V shed 4 bases, J shed 4 bases, and the junction held 9 bases outside the gene matches. CDR3 sequence: CASSPRGTSGLYEQYF. In DNA form, the CDR3 reads TGTGCCAGCAGCCCCCGAGGGACTAGCGGCTTATACGAGCAGTACTTC.

The chain couples TRBV7-9 to TRBJ2-5; 7 bases agree with TRBD2. Trimming cost V 3 bases and J 5 bases; bases outside gene matches: 9. The CDR3 sequence is 15 residues long. Germline V lookup: CDR1 SEHNR, CDR2 FQNEAQ (reference sequence). The CDR3 nucleotides read TGTGCCAGCAGCTTCTCTAGCGGAGGGACGGAGACCCAGTACTTC. It yields the protein CASSFSSGGTETQYF.

The chain couples TRBV2 to TRBJ2-5; 7 bases match TRBD2. This CDR3 spans 14 amino acids. J was trimmed by 3 bases and V by 10 bases; bases with no gene match: 11. Germline assignment: CDR1 SNHLY and CDR2 FYNNEI. The CDR3 region is CATLRGGREETQYF. The CDR3 bases are TGTGCCACCCTGAGGGGCGGGAGAGAAGAGACCCAGTACTTC.

The chain carries TRBV10-2 and TRBJ1-2, with 8 bases lining up with TRBD1. Trimming removed 0 bases from V and 4 bases from J; junction bases left unmatched: 7. Germline loops: CDR1 WSHSY, CDR2 SAAADI. The CDR3 consists of 16 residues. The CDR3 bases are TGCGCCAGCAGTGAGTCCCGACAGGGGCTGCTCTATGGCTACACCTTC. It is translated as CASSESRQGLLYGYTF.

The chain joins TRBV27 to TRBJ1-4, with 7 bases that match TRBD1. CDR3 length: 12 residues. J gave up 8 bases and V 6 bases, and 3 bases lay outside the gene matches. CDR1 MNHEY and CDR2 SMNVEV come from the germline V gene (reference sequence). The CDR3 loop reads CASRYRGEKLFF. The CDR3, as DNA: TGTGCCAGCAGGTACAGGGGAGAAAAACTGTTTTTT.

V gene TRBV5-5 combines with J gene TRBJ2-7; 11 bases map to TRBD2. Germline lookup yields CDR1 SGHKS and CDR2 YYEKEE (reference sequence). The CDR3 totals 18 residues. V lost 2 bases to trimming and J lost 2 bases; unmatched junction nucleotides: 12. The DNA of the CDR3 is TGTGCCAGCAGCTTAGTGGCTAGCGGGAGGTTCGTTGCCTACGAGCAGTACTTC. This gives the protein CASSLVASGRFVAYEQYF.

V gene TRBV2 combines with J gene TRBJ2-5; D possibly corresponds to TRBD1 (5 bases). V was trimmed by 7 bases and J by 7 bases, leaving 16 bases between them. Germline V gene sequence: CDR1 SNHLY, CDR2 FYNNEI. The CDR3 length is 13 residues. In DNA, the CDR3 is TGTGCCAGCAACATTCTAGGGGTGGCGACCCAGTACTTC. It encodes CASNILGVATQYF.